These T cell receptor beta chains were read from a single sample in a study of blood T cell repertoires in COVID-19. Sequenced by immunoSEQ multiplex PCR; TCRdb stores in-frame clones only, minus some. Here the sample spans about 220,000 clones, approximately 81% being singletons. The sequencing input was peripheral blood. These receptors were collected from a woman aged 80 or older with acute or convalescent COVID-19. Both conserved end residues are part of each CDR3. The D gene is left open where the match is weak. Clone size, where shown, is once, few, many, or a class for clones that have expanded.

>once|TRBV11-2|TRBJ2-5|-
CASSTPTGSQETQYF
TGTGCCAGCAGCACCCCTACAGGGAGCCAAGAGACCCAGTACTTC
>few|TRBV6-2/TRBV6-3|TRBJ1-1|-
CASSSWSVRHTEAFF
TGTGCCAGCAGTTCCTGGTCGGTCCGCCACACTGAAGCTTTCTTT
>once|TRBV3-1/TRBV3-2|TRBJ1-1|-
CASSQEREAFF
TGTGCCAGCAGCCAGGAGCGTGAAGCTTTCTTT
>-|TRBV5-6|TRBJ1-6|TRBD1
CASSPGTGRVWALHF
TGTGCCAGCAGCCCGGGGACAGGACGAGTTTGGGCCCTCCACTTT
>once|TRBV6-5|TRBJ1-3|-
CASSYSRYSGNTIYF
TGTGCCAGCAGTTACTCGAGATACTCTGGAAACACCATATATTTT
>-|TRBV5-4|TRBJ1-1|-
CASSFTANTEAFF
TGTGCCAGCAGCTTTACAGCCAACACTGAAGCTTTCTTT
>-|TRBV29-1|TRBJ1-2|-
CSVERTEANYGYTF
TGCAGCGTTGAACGGACAGAAGCAAACTATGGCTACACCTTC
>-|TRBV7-2|TRBJ2-7|TRBD1
CASSRDRLYEQYF
TGTGCCAGCAGCCGGGACAGGCTCTACGAGCAGTACTTC
>-|TRBV5-1|TRBJ2-2|-
CASSLASLTGELFF
TGCGCCAGCAGCTTGGCCTCACTCACCGGGGAGCTGTTTTTT
>-|TRBV19|TRBJ1-2|-
CASSIGRPPHGYTF
TGTGCCAGTAGTATAGGGAGGCCACCACATGGCTACACCTTC
>-|TRBV3-1/TRBV3-2|TRBJ2-7|TRBD2
CASVSSGGYEQYF
TGTGCCAGCGTATCTAGCGGGGGCTACGAGCAGTACTTC
>-|TRBV7-2|TRBJ1-6|-
CASRQGGAENSPLHF
TGTGCCAGCAGACAAGGAGGGGCTGAAAATTCACCCCTCCACTTT
>once|TRBV25-1|TRBJ1-5|TRBD1
CASSEYAGQGGQPQHF
TGTGCCAGCAGTGAATATGCGGGACAGGGTGGGCAGCCCCAGCATTTT
>-|TRBV5-1|TRBJ2-5|TRBD2
CASSAQTSGGETQYF
TGCGCCAGCAGCGCCCAGACTAGCGGGGGAGAGACCCAGTACTTC
>once|TRBV28|TRBJ2-1|-
CASTPQGYEQFF
TGTGCCAGCACCCCACAGGGATATGAGCAGTTCTTC
>-|TRBV4-3|TRBJ1-2|-
CASSPAIGDHGYTF
TGCGCCAGCAGCCCTGCCATAGGGGATCATGGCTACACCTTC
>-|TRBV6-6|TRBJ1-2|TRBD1
CASSPGQSTGGEWRGYTF
TGTGCCAGCAGTCCGGGTCAGTCGACAGGGGGCGAATGGCGTGGCTACACCTTC
>few|TRBV7-2|TRBJ1-2|TRBD1
CASNRDRGLGGYTF
TGTGCCAGCAACCGGGACAGGGGGCTGGGAGGCTACACCTTC
>-|TRBV18|TRBJ1-2|TRBD1
CASSPSLGQGNYGYTF
TGTGCCAGCTCACCATCGTTAGGACAGGGGAACTATGGCTACACCTTC
>-|TRBV9|TRBJ2-7|TRBD1
CASSVGIQGAASSSYEQYF
TGTGCCAGCAGCGTCGGAATTCAGGGGGCCGCCTCTAGCTCCTACGAGCAGTACTTC
>-|TRBV7-3|TRBJ2-7|TRBD2
CASSLGLAGRGEQYF
TGTGCCAGCAGCTTGGGGCTAGCGGGGAGAGGGGAGCAGTACTTC
>-|TRBV5-4|TRBJ1-1|TRBD1
CASSLGGVMAPNTEAFF
TGTGCCAGCAGCTTAGGGGGCGTAATGGCACCGAACACTGAAGCTTTCTTT